This paragraph reports one T cell receptor (beta chain). Its matching antigen is unknown. Compared with germline, one end of the junction differs, possibly owing to a read error. The data were taken from a study of cytomegalovirus exposure and HLA in healthy donors. General observations from the study: Across donors, most TCRs were seen rarely, yet some public ones were widespread. The productive fraction for most TCR beta V segments was about 90% or about 30% in an earlier analysis. An assumption of roughly uniform sequencing depth across donors underlay the presence/absence analyses.

The PCR employed 60 Vbeta primers together with 13 Jbeta primers. Measured with immunoSEQ multiplex PCR; TCRdb has only the in-frame clones, and not every one. The sample spans just over 200,000 clones; the ten largest clones claim roughly 1.1%. This CDR3 has 14 amino acids. The germline CDR1 and CDR2 sequences are SSHAT and FNYEAQ (reference sequence). Sequencing was performed on PBMCs. The V and J genes are TRBV7-7 and TRBJ2-3; possible D gene TRBD2, 6 bases. The TCR was taken from a girl aged 2-9 years in good health and CMV-seropositive. The CDR3 DNA reads as TGTGCTAGCAGCTTAGGAGGGAACACAGATACGCAGTATTTT. It yields the protein CASSLGGNTDTQYF.